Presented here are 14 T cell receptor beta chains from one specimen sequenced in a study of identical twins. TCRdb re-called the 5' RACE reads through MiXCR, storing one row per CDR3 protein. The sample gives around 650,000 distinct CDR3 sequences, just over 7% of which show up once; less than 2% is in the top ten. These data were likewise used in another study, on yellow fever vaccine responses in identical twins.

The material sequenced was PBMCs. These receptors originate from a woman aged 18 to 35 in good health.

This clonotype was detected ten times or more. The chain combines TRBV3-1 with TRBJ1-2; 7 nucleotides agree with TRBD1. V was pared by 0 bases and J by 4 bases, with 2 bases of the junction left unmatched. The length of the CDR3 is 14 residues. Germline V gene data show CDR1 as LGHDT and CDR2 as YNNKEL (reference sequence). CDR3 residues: CASSQDNRGYGYTF. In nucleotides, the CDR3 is TGTGCCAGCAGCCAAGATAACAGGGGCTATGGCTACACCTTC.

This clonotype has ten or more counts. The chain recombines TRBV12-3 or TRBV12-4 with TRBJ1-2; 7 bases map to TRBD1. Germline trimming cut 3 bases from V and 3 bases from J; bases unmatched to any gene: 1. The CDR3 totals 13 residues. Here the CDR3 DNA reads TGTGCCAGCAGTTTCCAGGGGGACTATGGCTACACCTTC. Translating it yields CASSFQGDYGYTF.

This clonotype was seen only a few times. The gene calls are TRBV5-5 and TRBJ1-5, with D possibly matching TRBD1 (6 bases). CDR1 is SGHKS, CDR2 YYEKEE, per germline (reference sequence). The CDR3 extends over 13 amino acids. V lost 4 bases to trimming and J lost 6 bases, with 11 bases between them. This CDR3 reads CASSQGTFQPQHF. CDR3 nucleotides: TGTGCCAGCAGCCAGGGGACGTTTCAGCCCCAGCATTTT.

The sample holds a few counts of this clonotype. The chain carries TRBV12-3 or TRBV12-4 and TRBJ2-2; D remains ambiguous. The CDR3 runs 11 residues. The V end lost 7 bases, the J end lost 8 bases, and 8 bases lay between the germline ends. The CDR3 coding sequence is TGTGCCAGCACCATTTATGGGGAGCTGTTTTTT. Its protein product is CASTIYGELFF.

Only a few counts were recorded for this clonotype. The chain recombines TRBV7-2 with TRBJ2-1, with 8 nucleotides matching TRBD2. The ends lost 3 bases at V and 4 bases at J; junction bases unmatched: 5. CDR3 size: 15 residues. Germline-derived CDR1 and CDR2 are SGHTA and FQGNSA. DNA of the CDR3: TGTGCCAGCAGCTTGAGCGGGGGATATTACAATGAGCAGTTCTTC. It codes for CASSLSGGYYNEQFF.

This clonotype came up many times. Written as DNA, the CDR3 is TGTGCCAGCAGCTTAGAACAGGGACTAGCGGGATTCACAGATACGCAGTATTTT. As protein: CASSLEQGLAGFTDTQYF. The chain has TRBV7-8 and TRBJ2-3, with 13 positions matching TRBD2. CDR3 length: 18 amino acids. The junction had 6 bases not matched to a gene; V was cut back by 1 base and J by 2 bases. Germline CDR1 and CDR2: SGHVS and FQNEAQ.

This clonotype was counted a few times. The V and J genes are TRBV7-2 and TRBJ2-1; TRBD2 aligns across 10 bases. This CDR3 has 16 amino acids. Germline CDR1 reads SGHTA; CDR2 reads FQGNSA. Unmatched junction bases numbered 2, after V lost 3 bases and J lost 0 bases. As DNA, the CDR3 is TGTGCCAGCAGCTTTGTAGCGGGGGGCTCCTACAATGAGCAGTTCTTC. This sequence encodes CASSFVAGGSYNEQFF.

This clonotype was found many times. As DNA, the CDR3 is TGCGCCAGCAGCTTGGCAGCGGGAGGTCAAGAGACCCAGTACTTC. It yields the protein CASSLAAGGQETQYF. The chain carries TRBV5-1 and TRBJ2-5; 9 positions agree with TRBD2. The ends lost 0 bases at V and 2 bases at J; junction bases unmatched: 2. CDR1 and CDR2 from the germline V gene are SGHRS and YFSETQ. The CDR3 extends over 15 amino acids.

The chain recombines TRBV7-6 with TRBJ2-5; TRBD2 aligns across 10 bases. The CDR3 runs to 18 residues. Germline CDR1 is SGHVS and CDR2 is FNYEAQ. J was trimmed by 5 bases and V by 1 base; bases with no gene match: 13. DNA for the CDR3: TGTGCCAGCAGCTTAGTGGGGCGTAGAGCGGGGGGGCTCGAGACCCAGTACTTC. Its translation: CASSLVGRRAGGLETQYF.

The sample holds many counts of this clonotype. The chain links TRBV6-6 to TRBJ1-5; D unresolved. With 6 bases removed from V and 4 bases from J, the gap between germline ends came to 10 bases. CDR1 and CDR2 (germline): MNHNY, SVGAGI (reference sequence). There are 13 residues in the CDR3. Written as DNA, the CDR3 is TGTGCCAGCAGGAGGGAGGCTAATCAGCCCCAGCATTTT. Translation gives CASRREANQPQHF.

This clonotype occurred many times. CDR3 amino acids: CAISESIYSTDTQYF. The CDR3 nucleotides read TGTGCCATCAGTGAGTCGATATATAGCACAGATACGCAGTATTTT. The chain joins TRBV10-3 to TRBJ2-3; D gene uncertain. The CDR3 has 15 amino acids. Germline V CDR1 and CDR2: ENHRY, SYGVKD. Trimming left V 0 bases short and J 0 bases short, with 7 bases between.

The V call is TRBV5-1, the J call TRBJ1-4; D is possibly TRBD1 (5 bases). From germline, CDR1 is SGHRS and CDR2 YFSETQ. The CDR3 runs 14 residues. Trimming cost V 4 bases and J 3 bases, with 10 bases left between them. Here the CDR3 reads CASSRMGANEKLFF. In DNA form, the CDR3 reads TGCGCCAGCAGCCGAATGGGGGCTAATGAAAAACTGTTTTTT.

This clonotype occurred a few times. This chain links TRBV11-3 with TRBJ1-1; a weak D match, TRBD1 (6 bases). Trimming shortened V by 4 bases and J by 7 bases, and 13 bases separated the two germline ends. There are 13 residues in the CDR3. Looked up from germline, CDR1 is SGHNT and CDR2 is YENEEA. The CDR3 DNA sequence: TGTGCCAGCAGCTCAGACAGGAGCCATGAAGCTTTCTTT. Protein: CASSSDRSHEAFF.

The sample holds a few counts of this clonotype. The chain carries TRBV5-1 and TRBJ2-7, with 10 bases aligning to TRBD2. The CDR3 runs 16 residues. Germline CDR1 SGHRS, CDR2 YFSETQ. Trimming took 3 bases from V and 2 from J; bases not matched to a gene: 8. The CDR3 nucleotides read TGCGCCAGCAGCTCCGCCTGGGGGACTAGCGCCTACGAGCAGTACTTC. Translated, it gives CASSSAWGTSAYEQYF.